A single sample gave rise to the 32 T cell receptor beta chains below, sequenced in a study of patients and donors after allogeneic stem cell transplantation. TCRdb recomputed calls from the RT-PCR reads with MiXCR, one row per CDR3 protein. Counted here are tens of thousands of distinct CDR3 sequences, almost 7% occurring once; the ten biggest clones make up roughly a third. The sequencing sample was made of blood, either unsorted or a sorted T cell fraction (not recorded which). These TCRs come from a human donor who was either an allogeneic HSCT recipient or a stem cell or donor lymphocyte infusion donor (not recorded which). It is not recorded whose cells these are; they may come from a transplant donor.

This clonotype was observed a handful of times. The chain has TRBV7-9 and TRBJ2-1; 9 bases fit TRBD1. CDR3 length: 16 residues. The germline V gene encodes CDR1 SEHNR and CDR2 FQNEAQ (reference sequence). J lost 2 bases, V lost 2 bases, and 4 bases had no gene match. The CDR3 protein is CASSLLGQGTYNEQFF. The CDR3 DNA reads TGTGCCAGCAGCTTATTAGGACAGGGGACCTACAATGAGCAGTTCTTC. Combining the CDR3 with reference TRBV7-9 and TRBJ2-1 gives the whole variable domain DTGVSQNPRHKITKRGQNVTFRCDPISEHNRLYWYRQTLGQGPEFLTYFQNEAQLEKSRLLSDRFSAERPKGSFSTLEIQRTEQGDSAMYLCASSLLGQGTYNEQFFGPGTRLTVL.

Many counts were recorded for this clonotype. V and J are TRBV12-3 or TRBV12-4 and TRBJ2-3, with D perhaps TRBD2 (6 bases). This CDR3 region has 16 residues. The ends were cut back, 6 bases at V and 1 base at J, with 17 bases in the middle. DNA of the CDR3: TGTGCCAGCAGCTGGGAACTAGCAAGGGGCACAGATACGCAGTATTTT. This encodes CASSWELARGTDTQYF.

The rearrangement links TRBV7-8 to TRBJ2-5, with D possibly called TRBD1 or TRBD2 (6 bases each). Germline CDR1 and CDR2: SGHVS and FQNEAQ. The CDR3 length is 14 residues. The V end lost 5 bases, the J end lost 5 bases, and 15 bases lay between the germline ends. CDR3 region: CASSGLGGRETQYF. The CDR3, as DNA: TGTGCCAGCAGCGGCCTCGGGGGCAGGGAGACCCAGTACTTC.

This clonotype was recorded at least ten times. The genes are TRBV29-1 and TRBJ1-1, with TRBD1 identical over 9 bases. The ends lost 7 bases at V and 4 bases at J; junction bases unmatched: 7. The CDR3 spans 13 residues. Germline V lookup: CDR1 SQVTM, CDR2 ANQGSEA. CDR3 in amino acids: CSALTGGSTEAFF. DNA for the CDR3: TGCAGCGCCTTGACAGGGGGGTCCACTGAAGCTTTCTTT.

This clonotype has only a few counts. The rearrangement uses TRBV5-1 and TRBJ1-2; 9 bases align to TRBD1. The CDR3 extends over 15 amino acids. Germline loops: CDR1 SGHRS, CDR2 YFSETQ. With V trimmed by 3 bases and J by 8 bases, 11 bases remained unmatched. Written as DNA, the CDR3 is TGCGCCAGCAGCTCGGAAACAGGGGGCCTCTGGGGCTACACCTTC. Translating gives CASSSETGGLWGYTF.

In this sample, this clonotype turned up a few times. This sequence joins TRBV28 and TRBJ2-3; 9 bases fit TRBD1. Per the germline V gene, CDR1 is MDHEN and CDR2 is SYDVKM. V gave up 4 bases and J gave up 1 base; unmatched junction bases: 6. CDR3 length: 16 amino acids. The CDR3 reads CASSSQQGAGTDTQYF. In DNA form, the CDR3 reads TGTGCCAGCAGTTCTCAACAGGGGGCGGGCACAGATACGCAGTATTTT.

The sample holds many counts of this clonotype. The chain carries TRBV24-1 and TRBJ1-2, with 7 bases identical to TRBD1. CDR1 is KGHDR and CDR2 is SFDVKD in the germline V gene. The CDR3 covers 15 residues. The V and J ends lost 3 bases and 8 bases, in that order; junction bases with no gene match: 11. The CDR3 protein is CATSDHRDSKSGYTF. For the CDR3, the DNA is TGTGCCACCAGTGATCACCGGGACAGCAAATCCGGCTACACCTTC.

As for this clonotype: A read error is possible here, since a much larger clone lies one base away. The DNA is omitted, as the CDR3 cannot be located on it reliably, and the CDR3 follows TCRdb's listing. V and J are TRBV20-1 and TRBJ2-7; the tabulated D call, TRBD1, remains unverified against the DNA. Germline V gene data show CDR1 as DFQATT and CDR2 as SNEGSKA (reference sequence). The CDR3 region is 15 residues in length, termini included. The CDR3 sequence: CSARSWASGTYERYF.

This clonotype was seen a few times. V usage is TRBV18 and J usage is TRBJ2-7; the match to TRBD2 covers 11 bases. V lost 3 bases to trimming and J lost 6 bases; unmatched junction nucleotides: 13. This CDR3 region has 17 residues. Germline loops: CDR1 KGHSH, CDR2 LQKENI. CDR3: CASSPPGIAGGLSEQYF. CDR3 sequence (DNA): TGTGCCAGCTCACCCCCCGGAATAGCGGGAGGGCTTTCCGAGCAGTACTTC.

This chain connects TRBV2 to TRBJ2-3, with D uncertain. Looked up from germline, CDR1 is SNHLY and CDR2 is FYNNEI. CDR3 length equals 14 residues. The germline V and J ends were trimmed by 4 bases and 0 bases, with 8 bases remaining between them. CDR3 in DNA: TGTGCCAGCAGTGTCGGTCTGAGCACAGATACGCAGTATTTT. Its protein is CASSVGLSTDTQYF.

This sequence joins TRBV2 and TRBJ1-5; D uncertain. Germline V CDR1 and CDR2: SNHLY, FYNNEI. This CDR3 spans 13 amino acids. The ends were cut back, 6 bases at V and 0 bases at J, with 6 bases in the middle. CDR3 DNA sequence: TGTGCCAGCAGCCGAGATAGCAATCAGCCCCAGCATTTT. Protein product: CASSRDSNQPQHF.

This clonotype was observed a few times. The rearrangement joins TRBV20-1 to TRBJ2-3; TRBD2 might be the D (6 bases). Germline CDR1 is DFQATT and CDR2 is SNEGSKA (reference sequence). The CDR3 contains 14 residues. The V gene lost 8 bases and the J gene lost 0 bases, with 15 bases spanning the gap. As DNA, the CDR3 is TGCAGTCACACGGGTAGCGGTAGCACAGATACGCAGTATTTT. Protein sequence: CSHTGSGSTDTQYF.

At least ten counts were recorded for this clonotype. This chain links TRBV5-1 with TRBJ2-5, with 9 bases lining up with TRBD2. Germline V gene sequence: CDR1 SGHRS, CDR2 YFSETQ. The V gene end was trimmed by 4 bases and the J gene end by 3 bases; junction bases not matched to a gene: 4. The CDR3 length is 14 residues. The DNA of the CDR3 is TGCGCCAGCAGCCGCGGGGGGGTAGAAGAGACCCAGTACTTC. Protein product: CASSRGGVEETQYF.

The CDR3 is CASSLRTGPDTQYF. The CDR3 coding sequence is TGTGCCAGCAGCCTACGGACAGGCCCAGATACGCAGTATTTT. The chain joins TRBV9 to TRBJ2-3, with TRBD1 matching over 7 bases. Germline V gives CDR1 SGDLS, CDR2 YYNGEE. Trimming at V came to 4 bases and at J to 4 bases, leaving 6 bases not matched to a gene. There are 14 residues in the CDR3.

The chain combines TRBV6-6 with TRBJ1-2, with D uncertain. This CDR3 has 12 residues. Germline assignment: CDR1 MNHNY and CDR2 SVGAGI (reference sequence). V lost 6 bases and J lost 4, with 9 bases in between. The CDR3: CASRGRSYGYTF. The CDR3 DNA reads TGTGCCAGCAGAGGCAGGTCCTATGGCTACACCTTC.

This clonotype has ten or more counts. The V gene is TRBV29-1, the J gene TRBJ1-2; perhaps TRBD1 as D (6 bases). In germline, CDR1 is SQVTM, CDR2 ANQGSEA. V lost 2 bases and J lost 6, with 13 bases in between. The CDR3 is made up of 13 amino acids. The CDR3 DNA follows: TGCAGCGTTGAATCGGGGGGGCTGGATGGCTACACCTTC. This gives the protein CSVESGGLDGYTF.

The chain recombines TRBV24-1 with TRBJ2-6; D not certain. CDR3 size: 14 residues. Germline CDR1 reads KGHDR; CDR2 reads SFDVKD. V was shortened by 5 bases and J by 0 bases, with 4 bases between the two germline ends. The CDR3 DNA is TGTGCCACCAGTGCGGGCTCTGGGGCCAACGTCCTGACTTTC. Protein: CATSAGSGANVLTF.

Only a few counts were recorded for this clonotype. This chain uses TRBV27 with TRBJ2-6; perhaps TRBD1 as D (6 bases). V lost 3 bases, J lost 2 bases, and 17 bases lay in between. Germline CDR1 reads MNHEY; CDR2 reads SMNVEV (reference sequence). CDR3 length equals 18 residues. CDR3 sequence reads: CASSLHQPRGPGANVLTF. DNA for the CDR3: TGTGCCAGCAGTTTGCACCAACCCAGGGGACCTGGGGCCAACGTCCTGACTTTC.

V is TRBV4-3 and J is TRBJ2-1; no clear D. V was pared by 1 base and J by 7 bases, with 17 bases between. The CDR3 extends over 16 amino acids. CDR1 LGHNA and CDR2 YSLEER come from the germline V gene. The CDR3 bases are TGCGCCAGCAGCCAAGCACCCGGCTCCAGAAGGAATGAGCAGTTCTTC. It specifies CASSQAPGSRRNEQFF.

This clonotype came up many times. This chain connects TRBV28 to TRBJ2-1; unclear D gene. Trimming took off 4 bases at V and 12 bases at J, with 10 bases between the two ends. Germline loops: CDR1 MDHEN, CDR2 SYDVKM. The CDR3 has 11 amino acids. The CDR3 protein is CASSWSSLQFF. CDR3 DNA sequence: TGTGCCAGCAGTTGGTCGTCTTTGCAGTTCTTC.

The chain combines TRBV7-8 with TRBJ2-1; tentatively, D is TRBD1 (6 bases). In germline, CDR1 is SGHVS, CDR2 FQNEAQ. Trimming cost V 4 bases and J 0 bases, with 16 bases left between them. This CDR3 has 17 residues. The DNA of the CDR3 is TGTGCCAGCAGCTCGCCGCGTGACAGGTCCTCCTACAATGAGCAGTTCTTC. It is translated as CASSSPRDRSSYNEQFF.

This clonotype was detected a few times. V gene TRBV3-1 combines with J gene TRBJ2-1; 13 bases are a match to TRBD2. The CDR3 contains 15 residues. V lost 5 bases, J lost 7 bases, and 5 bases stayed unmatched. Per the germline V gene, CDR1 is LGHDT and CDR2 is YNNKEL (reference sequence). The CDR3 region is CASSKRTSGSNEQFF. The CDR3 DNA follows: TGTGCCAGCAGCAAGCGGACTAGCGGGAGTAATGAGCAGTTCTTC.

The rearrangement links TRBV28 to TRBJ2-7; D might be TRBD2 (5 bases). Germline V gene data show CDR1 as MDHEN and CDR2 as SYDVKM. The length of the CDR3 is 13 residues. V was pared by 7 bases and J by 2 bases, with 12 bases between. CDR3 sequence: CASTASRTYEQYF. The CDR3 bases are TGTGCCAGCACCGCTAGCAGAACCTACGAGCAGTACTTC. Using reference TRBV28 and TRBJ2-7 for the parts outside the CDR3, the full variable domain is DVKVTQSSRYLVKRTGEKVFLECVQDMDHENMFWYRQDPGLGLRLIYFSYDVKMKEKGDIPEGYSVSREKKERFSLILESASTNQTSMYLCASTASRTYEQYFGPGTRLTVT.

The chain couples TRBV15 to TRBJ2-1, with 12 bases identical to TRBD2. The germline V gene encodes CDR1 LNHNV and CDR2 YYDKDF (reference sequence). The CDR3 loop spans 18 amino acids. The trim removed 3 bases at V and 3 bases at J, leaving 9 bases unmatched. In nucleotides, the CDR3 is TGTGCCACCAGCAGCTCCCACCTGACTAGCGGGAGCTACAATGAGCAGTTCTTC. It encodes CATSSSHLTSGSYNEQFF.

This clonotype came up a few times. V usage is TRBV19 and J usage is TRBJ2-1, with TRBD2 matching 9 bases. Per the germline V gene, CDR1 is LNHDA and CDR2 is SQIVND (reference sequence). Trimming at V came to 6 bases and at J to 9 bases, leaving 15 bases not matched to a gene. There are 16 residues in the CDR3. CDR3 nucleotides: TGTGCCAGTAGCCTGGGACTAGCCAGGGTTCGCAGTGAGCAGTTCTTC. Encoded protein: CASSLGLARVRSEQFF.

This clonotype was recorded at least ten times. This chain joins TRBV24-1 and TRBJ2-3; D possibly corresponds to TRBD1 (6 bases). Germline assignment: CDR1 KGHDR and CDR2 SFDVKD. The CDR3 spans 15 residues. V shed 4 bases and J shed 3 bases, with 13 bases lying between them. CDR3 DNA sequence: TGTGCCACCAGTGACACAGGGTCCCAAACAGATACGCAGTATTTT. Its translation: CATSDTGSQTDTQYF.

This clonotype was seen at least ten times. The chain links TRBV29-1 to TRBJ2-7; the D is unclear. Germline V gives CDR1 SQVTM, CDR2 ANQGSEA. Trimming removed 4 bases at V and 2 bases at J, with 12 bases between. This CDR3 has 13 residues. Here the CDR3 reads CSVVRQAPYEQYF. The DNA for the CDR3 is TGCAGCGTTGTTAGGCAGGCCCCCTACGAGCAGTACTTC.

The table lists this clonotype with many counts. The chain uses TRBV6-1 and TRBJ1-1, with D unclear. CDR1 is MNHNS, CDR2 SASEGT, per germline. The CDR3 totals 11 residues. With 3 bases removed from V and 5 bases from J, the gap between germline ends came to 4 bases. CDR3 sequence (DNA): TGTGCCAGCAGTGAGCGGACTGAAGCTTTCTTT. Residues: CASSERTEAFF.

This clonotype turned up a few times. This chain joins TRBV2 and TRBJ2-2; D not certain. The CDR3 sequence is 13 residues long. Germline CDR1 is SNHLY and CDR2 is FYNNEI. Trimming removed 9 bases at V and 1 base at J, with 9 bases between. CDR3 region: CARTSRNTGELFF. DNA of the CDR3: TGTGCCAGGACGAGTAGGAACACCGGGGAGCTGTTTTTT.

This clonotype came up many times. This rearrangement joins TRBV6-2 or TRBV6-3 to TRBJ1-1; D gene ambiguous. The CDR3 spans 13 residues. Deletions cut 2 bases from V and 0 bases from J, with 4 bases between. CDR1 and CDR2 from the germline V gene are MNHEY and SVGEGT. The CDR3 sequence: CASSYRLNTEAFF. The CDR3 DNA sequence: TGTGCCAGCAGTTACCGGCTGAACACTGAAGCTTTCTTT.

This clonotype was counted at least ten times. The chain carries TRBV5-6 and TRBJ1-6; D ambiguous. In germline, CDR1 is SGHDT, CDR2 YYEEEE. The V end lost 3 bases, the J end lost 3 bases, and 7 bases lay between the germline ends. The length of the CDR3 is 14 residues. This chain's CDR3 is CASSSGFYNSPLHF. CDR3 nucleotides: TGTGCCAGCAGCTCGGGTTTCTATAATTCACCCCTCCACTTT.

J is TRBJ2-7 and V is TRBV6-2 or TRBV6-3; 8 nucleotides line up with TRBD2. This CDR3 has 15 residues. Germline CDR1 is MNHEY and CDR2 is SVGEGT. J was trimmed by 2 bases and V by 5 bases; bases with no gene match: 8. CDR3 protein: CASSTPGLGPYEQYF. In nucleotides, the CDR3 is TGTGCCAGCAGTACCCCGGGACTAGGTCCCTACGAGCAGTACTTC.